This is a list of T cell receptor beta chains from one sample in a study of T-cell reconstitution after alpha-beta-depleted transplantation in children. TCRdb reprocessed the PCR reads via MiXCR and lists one record per CDR3 protein. The sample consists of fewer than 250,000 distinct CDR3 sequences, approximately 19% of them appearing once. The sample consisted of PBMCs, mostly from graft donor cells, taken 360 days after TCRalphabeta/CD19-depleted stem cell transplant. The receptors were sampled from a male patient aged 2 to 9 who had a stem cell transplant for acute lymphoblastic leukemia, so the T cells may come from the graft donor. CDR3s include the opening cysteine and the closing phenylalanine or tryptophan. A D gene is named only where the DNA matches it firmly. A clone size is listed for some rows: how often the clone was seen (once, few, many), or a class if it is expanded.

TRBJ2-5 | - | TRBV5-6 | few | 13 | TGTGCCAGCAGCTTATTCAGCGAAGAGACCCAGTACTTC | CASSLFSEETQYF
TRBJ2-7 | - | TRBV6-5 | - | 14 | TGTGCCAGCAGTTCAGCCCGACTTGGACGAGAGCAGTACTTC | CASSSARLGREQYF
TRBJ2-1 | - | TRBV20-1 | - | 16 | TGCAGTGGCAGTAGCCGGTTTCCGCCAGAAAACAATGAGCAGTTCTTC | CSGSSRFPPENNEQFF
TRBJ2-5 | - | TRBV7-8 | few | 15 | TGTGCCAGCAGCTTATCACACGGGAGAGCGGAGACCCAGTACTTC | CASSLSHGRAETQYF
TRBJ2-7 | TRBD2 | TRBV7-9 | - | 16 | TGTGCCAGCAGCTTAGGGCGGGACTATCTTTCCTACGAGCAGTACTTC | CASSLGRDYLSYEQYF
TRBJ2-7 | - | TRBV29-1 | - | 12 | TGCAGCGTTGAGGGCAGCTCCTACGAGCAGTACTTC | CSVEGSSYEQYF
TRBJ1-5 | TRBD1 | TRBV11-2 | few | 19 | TGTGCCAGCAGCTTAGTATGGGGACAGGGGGGAAGTAGCAATCAGCCCCAGCATTTT | CASSLVWGQGGSSNQPQHF
TRBJ2-2 | - | TRBV7-2 | - | 13 | TGTGCCAGCAGCTCCCCTCTAGGCGGGGAGCTGTTTTTT | CASSSPLGGELFF
TRBJ2-5 | - | TRBV5-1 | - | 16 | TGCGCCAGCAGCCGAGGGACCCTAAAGTACCAAGAGACCCAGTACTTC | CASSRGTLKYQETQYF
TRBJ2-1 | TRBD2 | TRBV7-2 | - | 17 | TGTGCCAGCAGCCTTAGGGGGACTAGCGGGGGCCACAATGAGCAGTTCTTC | CASSLRGTSGGHNEQFF
TRBJ2-7 | - | TRBV12-3/TRBV12-4 | - | 12 | TGTGCCAGCAGTCCGGACATTGGGGAGCAGTACTTC | CASSPDIGEQYF
TRBJ2-5 | - | TRBV5-1 | few | 15 | TGCGCCAGCAGCTTAACGGGACAACTACGGGAGACCCAGTACTTC | CASSLTGQLRETQYF
TRBJ2-2 | - | TRBV7-2 | few | 16 | TGTGCCAGCAGCTTTTCCCGGGGGCCGGAGACCGGGGAGCTGTTTTTT | CASSFSRGPETGELFF
TRBJ2-2 | TRBD1 | TRBV5-1 | - | 16 | TGCGCCAGCAGTCGCTACTTGGACAGGGGGCCCGGGGAGCTGTTTTTT | CASSRYLDRGPGELFF
TRBJ2-2 | - | TRBV10-3 | many | 15 | TGTGCCATCAGTGCGGGACTTCCGAACACCGGGGAGCTGTTTTTT | CAISAGLPNTGELFF
TRBJ2-7 | - | TRBV6-2/TRBV6-3 | many | 12 | TGTGCCAGCAGTTTCAGCGTCGGCGAGCAGTACTTC | CASSFSVGEQYF
TRBJ1-5 | TRBD1 | TRBV28 | few | 15 | TGTGCCAGCAGTTTATGGGCAGGGGGCGATCAGCCCCAGCATTTT | CASSLWAGGDQPQHF
TRBJ2-7 | TRBD2 | TRBV3-1 | - | 15 | TGTGCCAGCAGCCAGGGCGGGGGGGCGGACTACGAGCAGTACTTC | CASSQGGGADYEQYF
TRBJ2-3 | - | TRBV20-1 | - | 13 | TGCAGTGCTAGTAAGGAGGGCTGGGATACGCAGTATTTT | CSASKEGWDTQYF
TRBJ2-5 | TRBD1 | TRBV6-2/TRBV6-3 | - | 14 | TGTGCCAGCACCGGACAGGGCAATCAAGAGACCCAGTACTTC | CASTGQGNQETQYF
TRBJ2-1 | - | TRBV21-1 | - | 18 | TGTGCCAGCAGCCCAAGCGAAAACAGGCCATGCTCCTACAATGAGCAGTTCTTC | CASSPSENRPCSYNEQFF
TRBJ2-7 | - | TRBV6-2/TRBV6-3 | many | 11 | TGTGCCAGCGGTAGCTCCTACGAGCAGTACTTC | CASGSSYEQYF
TRBJ2-1 | TRBD2 | TRBV5-1 | few | 18 | TGCGCCAGCAGCTTGTTCGACCAGAGACTAGCGGGGAGGAATGAGCAGTTCTTC | CASSLFDQRLAGRNEQFF
TRBJ2-2 | TRBD2 | TRBV7-8 | many | 17 | TGTGCCAGCAGCCGGACTAGCGGGGGGGTGAACACCGGGGAGCTGTTTTTT | CASSRTSGGVNTGELFF
TRBJ1-2 | - | TRBV29-1 | few | 10 | TGCAGCGTTGAAGAAGGGGGCTACACCTTC | CSVEEGGYTF
TRBJ2-7 | - | TRBV12-3/TRBV12-4 | - | 15 | TGTGCCAGCAGCCCCGGGACACTGGCTTCCTACGAGCAGTACTTC | CASSPGTLASYEQYF
TRBJ2-7 | - | TRBV27 | many | 13 | TGTGCCAGCAGTCACGGGACCCTCTACGAGCAGTACTTC | CASSHGTLYEQYF
TRBJ1-1 | - | TRBV6-1 | - | 13 | TGTGCCAGCAGACAAGATACCTACACTGAAGCTTTCTTT | CASRQDTYTEAFF
TRBJ2-1 | - | TRBV5-1 | few | 15 | TGCGCCAGCAGAAGAATCTCGGACGGTTACAATGAGCAGTTCTTC | CASRRISDGYNEQFF
TRBJ2-1 | - | TRBV14 | few | 16 | TGTGCCAGCAGCCACCGAGCTCGCGGGGCCTACAATGAGCAGTTCTTC | CASSHRARGAYNEQFF
TRBJ2-2 | - | TRBV29-1 | many | 13 | TGCAGCGTTTACGGAACGAACACCGGGGAGCTGTTTTTT | CSVYGTNTGELFF
TRBJ1-1 | - | TRBV5-5 | - | 15 | TGTGCCAGCAGCTTGGGGGCAGGGGAGAACACTGAAGCTTTCTTT | CASSLGAGENTEAFF
TRBJ2-1 | - | TRBV30 | - | 11 | TGTGCCTGGACAGCCAACAATGAGCAGTTCTTC | CAWTANNEQFF
TRBJ2-1 | - | TRBV7-2 | - | 13 | TGTGCCAGCAGCTTAGGCCTTTGGGGTGAGCAGTTCTTC | CASSLGLWGEQFF
TRBJ2-3 | TRBD1 | TRBV2 | few | 16 | TGTGCCAGCACCTTTTCGGACAGGGGGCGCACAGATACGCAGTATTTT | CASTFSDRGRTDTQYF
TRBJ1-1 | - | TRBV7-9 | - | 14 | TGTGCCAGCAACACCCTGACAGTAAACACTGAAGCTTTCTTT | CASNTLTVNTEAFF
TRBJ1-1 | - | TRBV5-1 | - | 14 | TGCGCCAGCAGCCCGTTGCCTCCGGTCACTGAAGCTTTCTTT | CASSPLPPVTEAFF
TRBJ2-3 | TRBD1 | TRBV5-1 | - | 16 | TGCGCCAGCAGCTTGGGGGACAGGGCAAGCACAGATACGCAGTATTTT | CASSLGDRASTDTQYF
TRBJ2-1 | - | TRBV6-4 | many | 15 | TGTGCCCCCAAACTCCAGCGGTCATGGGGCAATGAGCAGTTCTTC | CAPKLQRSWGNEQFF
TRBJ1-2 | - | TRBV10-3 | few | 16 | TGTGCCATCAGTGAGTCGACCGGGTCCTCTAACTATGGCTACACCTTC | CAISESTGSSNYGYTF
TRBJ1-6 | - | TRBV12-3/TRBV12-4 | many | 14 | TGTGCCAGCAGTTTAGGGGTAGGGGCTTCACCCCTCCACTTT | CASSLGVGASPLHF
TRBJ1-3 | - | TRBV12-3/TRBV12-4 | - | 14 | TGTGCCAGCAGTTTAGGCAGGGCTGGAAACACCATATATTTT | CASSLGRAGNTIYF
TRBJ1-1 | TRBD1 | TRBV10-2 | few | 16 | TGCGCCAGCAGAACCTCCGGGACAGGGAGGGGGGGTGAAGCTTTCTTT | CASRTSGTGRGGEAFF